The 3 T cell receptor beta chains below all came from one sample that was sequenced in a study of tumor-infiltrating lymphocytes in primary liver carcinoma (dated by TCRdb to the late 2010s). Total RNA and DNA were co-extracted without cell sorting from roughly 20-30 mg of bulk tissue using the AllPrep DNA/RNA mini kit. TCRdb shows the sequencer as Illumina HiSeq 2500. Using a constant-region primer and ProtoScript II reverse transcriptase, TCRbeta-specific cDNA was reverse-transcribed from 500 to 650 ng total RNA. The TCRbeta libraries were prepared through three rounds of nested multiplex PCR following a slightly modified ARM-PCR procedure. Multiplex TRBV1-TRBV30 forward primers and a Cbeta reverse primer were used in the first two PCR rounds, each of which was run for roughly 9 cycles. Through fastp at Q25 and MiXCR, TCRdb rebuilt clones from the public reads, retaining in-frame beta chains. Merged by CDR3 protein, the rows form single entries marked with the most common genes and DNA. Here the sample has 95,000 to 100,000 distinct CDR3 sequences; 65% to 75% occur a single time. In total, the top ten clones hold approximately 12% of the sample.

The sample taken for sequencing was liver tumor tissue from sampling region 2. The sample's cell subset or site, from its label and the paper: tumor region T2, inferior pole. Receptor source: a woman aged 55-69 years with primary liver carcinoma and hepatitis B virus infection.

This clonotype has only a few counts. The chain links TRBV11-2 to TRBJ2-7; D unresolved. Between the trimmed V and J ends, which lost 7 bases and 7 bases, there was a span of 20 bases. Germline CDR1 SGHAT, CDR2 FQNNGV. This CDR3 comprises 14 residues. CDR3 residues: CASNFPRGGREQYF. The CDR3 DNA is TGTGCCAGCAACTTCCCCCGTGGCGGACGTGAGCAGTACTTC.

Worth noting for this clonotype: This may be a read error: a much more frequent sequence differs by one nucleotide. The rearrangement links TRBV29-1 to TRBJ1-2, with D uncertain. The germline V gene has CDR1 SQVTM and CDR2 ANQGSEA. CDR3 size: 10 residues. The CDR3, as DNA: TGCAGCGTTGAAGAATCGAGCTACATCTTC. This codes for CSVEESSYIF.

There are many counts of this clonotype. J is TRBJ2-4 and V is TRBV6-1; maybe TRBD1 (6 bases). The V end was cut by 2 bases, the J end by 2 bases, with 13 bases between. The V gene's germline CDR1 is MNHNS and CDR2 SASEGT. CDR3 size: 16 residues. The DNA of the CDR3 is TGTGCCAGCAGTGAACTGGGGGCGCGGACCAAAAACATTCAGTACTTC. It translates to CASSELGARTKNIQYF.